The clone carrying this T cell receptor beta chain was detected only once. Its antigen is unidentified. Trimming took 7 bases from V and 3 from J; bases not matched to a gene: 5. The CDR3 contains 14 residues. The V gene's germline CDR1 is SNHLY and CDR2 FYNNEI. Generated by immunoSEQ multiplex PCR, the TCRdb table keeps only in-frame clones and is missing some. The data contain some 2 million clones, roughly 94% of them singletons. These data come from a study of shared clonotypes between healthy human individuals. Across the study: Every donor yielded three CD4 naive, three CD4 memory, two CD8 naive and one CD8 memory plate. General study points: A limitation of the genetic and exposure-history diversity represented arose from few donors. It was observed that 4% to 6% of naive CD4 clonotypes were shared across four donors.

CD45RA-negative memory and CD45RA+ naive subsets were split from the CD4+ cells. Specimen: naive CD4+ T cells sorted from blood. Subset indicated: CD45RA+ positively selected. J is TRBJ1-2 and V is TRBV2, with 10 bases fitting TRBD1. The clonotype was recovered from a man younger than 35 in good health. The CDR3 coding sequence is TGTGCCAGCACGCGGGACAGGGGAGACTATGGCTACACCTTC. Its translation: CASTRDRGDYGYTF.